The entry below gives a single TCR beta chain sequence along with its context. Antigen: not known. This sample was included in a study of CD4 T cells in relation to SARS-CoV-2 and coronaviruses. Looking at the study overall: ViraFEST: roughly ten-day antigen culture of PBMCs, then TCR beta CDR3 sequencing. Crossreactive spike epitopes shared across donors were mapped to their HLA restriction.

The data were produced by immunoSEQ multiplex PCR, yet TCRdb's version contains in-frame clones alone and is incomplete. Of more than 9,500 clones listed, roughly three quarters were seen once; the top ten hold around 7.6%. Before the COVID-19 pandemic, during about 2010-2019, CD4+ T cells were taken from unexposed donors. The cells were cultured for about ten days before CD4+ T cells were isolated. Unexposed-donor CD4+ T cells were probed with SARS-CoV-2 S/N and four cold-coronavirus spikes, cells permitting. Cultures received half-medium IL-2 refreshes on days 3 and 7. Between the trimmed V and J ends, which lost 6 bases and 6 bases, there was a span of 18 bases. This CDR3 region has 14 residues. Germline values: CDR1 SEHNR, CDR2 FQNEAQ (reference sequence).

The sequenced sample consisted of CD4+ T cells from PBMCs, cultured in vitro. J is TRBJ2-7 and V is TRBV7-9; perhaps TRBD1 as D (6 bases). The receptor comes from a human donor in good health. In DNA form, the CDR3 reads TGTGCCAGCAGTTTCACACAGGGTACTACCGAGCAGTACTTC. It translates to CASSFTQGTTEQYF.